This T cell receptor beta chain was retrieved from a study of blood T cell repertoires in COVID-19. Overall study context: The analysed material was cDNA or gDNA that came from T cells, B-cell-depleted T cells, or PBMCs.

Produced via immunoSEQ multiplex PCR; TCRdb's table is partial and in-frame only. The top ten hold around 7.2% of the sample, which has about 100,000 clones, approximately 84% seen once. This CDR3 has 12 amino acids. CDR1 and CDR2 from the germline V gene are SGHDT and YYEEEE. J gave up 12 bases and V 3 bases, and 4 bases lay outside the gene matches. The TCR was taken from a man aged 30 to 39 in a cohort sampled during active COVID-19. The sequencing input was peripheral blood. The V call is TRBV5-6, the J call TRBJ2-3; TRBD1 aligns across 10 bases. The CDR3 sequence is CASSSGTGEQYF. The CDR3 DNA sequence: TGTGCCAGCAGCTCCGGGACAGGGGAACAGTATTTT. The variable domain in full, with the rest retrieved from reference TRBV5-6 and TRBJ2-3, is DAGVTQSPTHLIKTRGQQVTLRCSPKSGHDTVSWYQQALGQGPQFIFQYYEEEERQRGNFPDRFSGHQFPNYSSELNVNALLLGDSALYLCASSSGTGEQYFGPGTRLTVL.